A single sample gave rise to the 18 T cell receptor beta chains below, sequenced in a study of graft-versus-host responses after intestinal transplantation. The repertoire was sequenced with immunoSEQ multiplex PCR; TCRdb's copy has only in-frame clones and lacks some. The sample includes over 100,000 clones, about 95% of them seen just once. The antigens for these receptors are not known. Sequencing used unstimulated CD8+ T cells sorted from spleen or lymph node cells, obtained before intestinal transplant. These receptors came from a human donor who received an intestinal transplant.

The gene calls are TRBV2 and TRBJ2-1, with 8 bases identical to TRBD2. This CDR3 has 16 residues. V shed 2 bases and J 3 bases; nucleotides not matched to a gene: 6. Germline CDR1 is SNHLY and CDR2 is FYNNEI. CDR3 loop: CASSELVAGLYNEQFF. The CDR3 DNA follows: TGTGCCAGCAGTGAATTAGTAGCGGGACTCTACAATGAGCAGTTCTTC. Combining the CDR3 with reference TRBV2 and TRBJ2-1 gives the whole variable domain EPEVTQTPSHQVTQMGQEVILRCVPISNHLYFYWYRQILGQKVEFLVSFYNNEISEKSEIFDDQFSVERPDGSNFTLKIRSTKLEDSAMYFCASSELVAGLYNEQFFGPGTRLTVL.

The V call is TRBV5-6, the J call TRBJ1-5; 7 bases line up with TRBD1. Germline CDR1 SGHDT, CDR2 YYEEEE. The length of the CDR3 is 15 residues. With V trimmed by 7 bases and J by 0 bases, 7 bases remained unmatched. The CDR3 nucleotides read TGTGCCAGCGCCAGGGGGACTGGTAGCAATCAGCCCCAGCATTTT. Translating it yields CASARGTGSNQPQHF.

The rearrangement links TRBV15 to TRBJ2-7; 11 bases map to TRBD2. The CDR3 consists of 13 residues. After removal of 5 bases from V and 4 bases from J, the junction contained 1 base not matched to a gene. CDR1 is LNHNV, CDR2 YYDKDF, per germline (reference sequence). As DNA, the CDR3 is TGTGCCACCAGCGTAGCGGGAGGGTACGAGCAGTACTTC. Translation gives CATSVAGGYEQYF.

In its sample, this clone was seen once. This chain's CDR3 is CASSIGWDRDQPQHF. CDR3 nucleotide sequence: TGTGCCAGTAGTATAGGGTGGGACAGAGACCAGCCCCAGCATTTT. This chain connects TRBV19 to TRBJ1-5, with 7 bases that match TRBD1. Germline V gene data show CDR1 as LNHDA and CDR2 as SQIVND (reference sequence). This CDR3 region has 15 residues. J lost 7 bases, V lost 1 base, and 7 bases had no gene match.

This chain uses TRBV28 with TRBJ2-6; D unclear. Germline CDR1 is MDHEN and CDR2 is SYDVKM. V lost 3 bases to trimming and J lost 0 bases, with 6 bases between them. The CDR3 runs to 15 residues. The CDR3 bases are TGTGCCAGCAGTTTCGTTTACTCTGGGGCCAACGTCCTGACTTTC. It yields the protein CASSFVYSGANVLTF.

Note on this clone: The sample has other DNA sequences that encode this CDR3 too. This chain uses TRBV28 with TRBJ1-1; D perhaps matches TRBD1 (6 bases). The CDR3 consists of 13 residues. The ends were cut back, 3 bases at V and 2 bases at J, with 7 bases in the middle. Per the germline V gene, CDR1 is MDHEN and CDR2 is SYDVKM. The CDR3 sequence is CASSFRGNTEAFF. For the CDR3, the DNA is TGTGCCAGCAGTTTCAGGGGAAACACTGAAGCTTTCTTT.

This clone has more than one count but fewer than ten. This chain uses TRBV14 with TRBJ2-7, with no clear D. The V end was cut by 3 bases, the J end by 2 bases, with 8 bases between. This CDR3 spans 13 amino acids. Per germline, CDR1 SGHDN and CDR2 FVKESK. The CDR3 DNA is TGTGCCAGCAGCCAGCGGACCACCTACGAGCAGTACTTC. Translating it yields CASSQRTTYEQYF.

The chain is built from TRBV15 and TRBJ2-1; TRBD2 is a possible D gene (6 bases). The CDR3 spans 15 residues. Germline-derived CDR1 and CDR2 are LNHNV and YYDKDF (reference sequence). V was shortened by 1 base and J by 1 base, with 8 bases between the two germline ends. The CDR3 here is CATSRGRESYNEQFF. For the CDR3, the DNA is TGTGCCACCAGCAGAGGGAGGGAGTCCTACAATGAGCAGTTCTTC.

The chain is built from TRBV7-9 and TRBJ2-7; D might be TRBD2 (7 bases). CDR3 length: 13 residues. Trimming left V 7 bases short and J 2 bases short, with 12 bases between. The germline CDR1 and CDR2 sequences are SEHNR and FQNEAQ (reference sequence). Written as DNA, the CDR3 is TGTGCCAGCATAGGGGGGGCTGCCTACGAGCAGTACTTC. Protein sequence: CASIGGAAYEQYF.

The chain employs TRBV30 and TRBJ2-7, with D hard to call. The germline gives CDR1 GTSNPN, CDR2 SVGIG (reference sequence). V was clipped by 2 bases and J by 9 bases, with 11 bases between them. The CDR3 is 11 amino acids. In nucleotides, the CDR3 is TGTGCCTGGAGTCATGAAATGGGGCAGTACTTC. Amino acid sequence: CAWSHEMGQYF.

The chain joins TRBV15 to TRBJ2-1, with 7 nucleotides matching TRBD1. Per germline, CDR1 LNHNV and CDR2 YYDKDF (reference sequence). The CDR3 totals 14 residues. Germline trimming cut 8 bases from V and 7 bases from J; bases unmatched to any gene: 11. CDR3 in amino acids: CATERRGRVNEQFF. The DNA for the CDR3 is TGTGCCACCGAACGTAGGGGGCGCGTAAATGAGCAGTTCTTC.

The chain employs TRBV9 and TRBJ2-2, with D uncertain. The CDR3 contains 14 residues. V shed 4 bases and J shed 3 bases, with 10 bases lying between them. Germline V gene sequence: CDR1 SGDLS, CDR2 YYNGEE. The CDR3 loop reads CASSLASDTGELFF. As DNA, the CDR3 is TGTGCCAGCAGCTTAGCTTCGGACACCGGGGAGCTGTTTTTT.

The chain employs TRBV9 and TRBJ2-6; TRBD1 or TRBD2 may be the D gene (5 bases each). Germline V lookup: CDR1 SGDLS, CDR2 YYNGEE. Between the trimmed V and J ends, which lost 0 bases and 4 bases, there was a span of 11 bases. This CDR3 region has 16 residues. Here the CDR3 reads CASSVGPGTGANVLTF. CDR3 DNA sequence: TGTGCCAGCAGCGTAGGTCCAGGGACGGGGGCCAACGTCCTGACTTTC.

The gene calls are TRBV14 and TRBJ1-1, with 9 bases lining up with TRBD1. The CDR3 sequence is 14 residues long. Germline V gives CDR1 SGHDN, CDR2 FVKESK. V dropped 6 bases and J dropped 5; count of bases not matched to a gene: 7. The CDR3 DNA follows: TGTGCCAGCAGACACAGGGGGCGCGGGACTGAAGCTTTCTTT. It translates to CASRHRGRGTEAFF.

The genes are TRBV2 and TRBJ1-2; unclear D gene. The CDR3 has 12 amino acids. Trimming pared 7 bases from V and 5 bases from J, leaving 11 bases between. Germline CDR1 reads SNHLY; CDR2 reads FYNNEI. The CDR3 reads CASIGSQYGYTF. The CDR3 DNA reads TGTGCCAGCATCGGCAGTCAATATGGCTACACCTTC. The whole variable domain, filled in from reference TRBV2 and TRBJ1-2, reads EPEVTQTPSHQVTQMGQEVILRCVPISNHLYFYWYRQILGQKVEFLVSFYNNEISEKSEIFDDQFSVERPDGSNFTLKIRSTKLEDSAMYFCASIGSQYGYTFGSGTRLTVV.

On this clone itself: A junction end diverges from the germline sequence, so it may reflect a read error. V usage is TRBV4-1 and J usage is TRBJ2-2; D might be TRBD1 (7 bases). The CDR3 length is 17 residues. Germline CDR1 is MGHRA and CDR2 is YSYEKL. The CDR3 DNA is TGCGCCCGCAGCCAAGAGTGGGCAGGGGGGAGGACCGGGGAGCTGTTTTTT. Protein sequence: CARSQEWAGGRTGELFF.

This clone was recorded only once. The V call is TRBV2, the J call TRBJ2-5; D is perhaps TRBD2 (6 bases). Looked up from germline, CDR1 is SNHLY and CDR2 is FYNNEI. The CDR3 is 15 amino acids. Trimming pared 7 bases from V and 1 base from J, leaving 16 bases between. The CDR3 DNA sequence: TGTGCCAGCAAGGCGGGGCCTTACCCCCAAGAGACCCAGTACTTC. Amino acid sequence: CASKAGPYPQETQYF.

The chain has TRBV19 and TRBJ2-3; 8 bases map to TRBD1. Germline trimming cut 3 bases from V and 3 bases from J; bases unmatched to any gene: 8. The CDR3 contains 16 residues. Germline V gene lookup returns CDR1 LNHDA and CDR2 SQIVND (reference sequence). DNA of the CDR3: TGTGCCAGTAGTATGAGGCCGGACAGGGTAACAGATACGCAGTATTTT. This sequence encodes CASSMRPDRVTDTQYF.